This is a list of T cell receptor beta chains from one sample in a study. TCRdb ran MiXCR on the 5' RACE reads and lists one entry per CDR3 protein. The table records some 62,000 distinct CDR3 sequences, roughly 30% of them present only once. The specimen sequenced was tumor-infiltrating naive CD4+ T cells sorted from the breast tumor. Receptor source: a female donor with breast cancer. CDR3s include the opening cysteine and the closing phenylalanine or tryptophan. The D gene is left open where the match is weak. Size values are once, few and many counts, or a class for expanded clones, and some rows have none.

clone_size: .; d_call: .; v_call: TRBV11-2; j_call: TRBJ2-2; cdr3_aa: CASSRSPDPLNTGELFF; cdr3_nt: TGTGCCAGCAGCCGAAGCCCGGACCCCCTAAACACCGGGGAGCTGTTTTTT
clone_size: many; d_call: TRBD1; v_call: TRBV28; j_call: TRBJ2-4; cdr3_aa: CASSPSGQGLAKNIQYF; cdr3_nt: TGTGCCAGCAGTCCCTCCGGACAGGGACTAGCCAAAAACATTCAGTACTTC
clone_size: few; d_call: TRBD2; v_call: TRBV5-1; j_call: TRBJ2-5; cdr3_aa: CASSPSRAGGQETQYF; cdr3_nt: TGCGCCAGCAGCCCGTCTCGGGCGGGAGGGCAAGAGACCCAGTACTTC
clone_size: .; d_call: .; v_call: TRBV5-1; j_call: TRBJ2-5; cdr3_aa: CASSSQVQETQYF; cdr3_nt: TGCGCCAGCAGCTCACAAGTTCAAGAGACCCAGTACTTC
clone_size: .; d_call: .; v_call: TRBV6-5; j_call: TRBJ1-1; cdr3_aa: CASTKGRANTEAFF; cdr3_nt: TGTGCCAGCACCAAAGGACGGGCGAACACTGAAGCTTTCTTT
clone_size: few; d_call: .; v_call: TRBV2; j_call: TRBJ2-5; cdr3_aa: CASSGLSRETQYF; cdr3_nt: TGTGCCAGCAGTGGCCTCAGCCGTGAGACCCAGTACTTC
clone_size: few; d_call: .; v_call: TRBV20-1; j_call: TRBJ1-1; cdr3_aa: CSARGGAGTEAFF; cdr3_nt: TGCAGTGCTAGAGGGGGCGCGGGCACTGAAGCTTTCTTT
clone_size: .; d_call: TRBD2; v_call: TRBV6-2/TRBV6-3; j_call: TRBJ2-3; cdr3_aa: CASSTRGGLSTDTQYF; cdr3_nt: TGTGCCAGCAGTACCCGCGGGGGACTCAGCACAGATACGCAGTATTTT
clone_size: .; d_call: .; v_call: TRBV5-1; j_call: TRBJ1-1; cdr3_aa: CASGVLNTEAFF; cdr3_nt: TGCGCCAGTGGAGTTCTGAACACTGAAGCTTTCTTT
clone_size: once; d_call: TRBD1; v_call: TRBV11-3; j_call: TRBJ2-1; cdr3_aa: CASSWQGAADGQFF; cdr3_nt: TGTGCCAGCAGCTGGCAGGGGGCGGCCGATGGGCAGTTCTTC
clone_size: many; d_call: .; v_call: TRBV12-3/TRBV12-4; j_call: TRBJ1-2; cdr3_aa: CASSLDIVGYTF; cdr3_nt: TGTGCCAGCAGTTTAGATATAGTAGGCTACACCTTC
clone_size: once; d_call: .; v_call: TRBV29-1; j_call: TRBJ2-1; cdr3_aa: CSVDTDNGQFF; cdr3_nt: TGCAGCGTTGACACAGACAATGGGCAGTTCTTC
clone_size: few; d_call: .; v_call: TRBV5-1; j_call: TRBJ2-1; cdr3_aa: CASSRTLTSGYNEQFF; cdr3_nt: TGCGCCAGCAGCAGGACGCTAACTTCTGGGTACAATGAGCAGTTCTTC